This is a list of T cell receptor beta chains from one sample in a study of blood T cell repertoires in COVID-19. The assay was immunoSEQ multiplex PCR, and TCRdb's table has in-frame clones only and misses some. This sample has 150,000 to 200,000 clones, with 80% to 90% found just once. Sequenced: peripheral blood. The source of these receptors is a woman aged 70-85 years with acute or convalescent COVID-19. CDR3s include the opening cysteine and the closing phenylalanine or tryptophan. Fields, in order: D gene, V gene, J gene, clone size, CDR3 DNA, CDR3 protein. A D gene is named only where the DNA matches it firmly. Clone size is shown for a subset of rows, as once, few, many or a class of expanded clone.

>-|TRBV9|TRBJ1-3|-
TGTGCCAGCAGCATACAAGGGGGAGCCTCTGGAAACACCATATATTTT
CASSIQGGASGNTIYF
>-|TRBV29-1|TRBJ2-1|once
TGCAGCGTTGAGAGGAGCTACAATGAGCAGTTCTTC
CSVERSYNEQFF
>-|TRBV3-1/TRBV3-2|TRBJ2-7|-
TGTGCCAGCAGCCAAGATCCGTCAGGGCGACTCTACGAGCAGTACTTC
CASSQDPSGRLYEQYF
>-|TRBV7-8|TRBJ2-6|-
TGTGCCAGCAGCCCCTTAAACTCTGGGGCCAACGTCCTGACCTTC
CASSPLNSGANVLTF
>-|TRBV11-2|TRBJ1-1|-
TGTGCCAGCAGCTTAGGACACACCCTCATGAACACTGAAGCTTTCTTT
CASSLGHTLMNTEAFF
>-|TRBV3-1/TRBV3-2|TRBJ2-3|-
TGTGCCAGCAGCCATTCCTCGGCAGATACGCAGTATTTT
CASSHSSADTQYF
>TRBD1|TRBV18|TRBJ1-3|once
TGTGCCAGCTCACCAGGACAGGGGTCTGGAAACACCATATATTTT
CASSPGQGSGNTIYF
>-|TRBV9|TRBJ1-2|-
TGTGCCAGCAGCGCCGGAAGTGTCAGGGGCGGCTACACCTTC
CASSAGSVRGGYTF
>TRBD1|TRBV4-2|TRBJ1-1|-
TGTGCCAGCAGCCAAGGTGGGACAGGGAGGGTGAACACTGAAGCTTTCTTT
CASSQGGTGRVNTEAFF
>-|TRBV19|TRBJ1-3|-
TGTGCCAGTAGTCCAAGCAGGGGAAACACCATATATTTT
CASSPSRGNTIYF